This T cell receptor (beta chain) was sequenced for a study of blood T cell repertoires in COVID-19. The overall study: Nucleic acid was either cDNA or gDNA, and it came from T cells, B-cell-depleted T cells, or PBMCs.

Across about two dozen US areas, participants ranged in age from about 18 to 90 years. V lost 6 bases, J lost 14 bases, and 14 bases lay in between. CDR1 is LNHDA, CDR2 SQIVND, per germline (reference sequence). There are 11 residues in the CDR3. Per the original data handling: Reference gene primer amplification yielded estimated nucleated cell counts. TCRdb's copy holds only in-frame clones and misses some; the assay was immunoSEQ multiplex PCR. The D gene and trimming were derived from the DNA, and the V and J assignments and clone size from that table. The repertoire holds some 290,000 clones, approximately 90% seen once, with approximately 2.4% in the top ten.

The sequence came from a woman in her forties with acute COVID-19. The sample consisted of PBMCs or T cells enriched from blood (not recorded which). V and J are TRBV19 and TRBJ1-5, with D possibly matching TRBD1 (6 bases). DNA of the CDR3: TGTGCCAGTAGACACAGGGAGACGGAGCATTTT. Translating gives CASRHRETEHF.